This TCR beta chain emerged from a study of blood T cell repertoires in COVID-19. The trim removed 1 base at V and 0 bases at J, leaving 4 bases unmatched. CDR1 and CDR2 (germline): LGHNA, YSLEER. This CDR3 comprises 17 residues. Authors' data handling: Scientists estimated how many nucleated cells there were by amplifying reference gene primers. TCRdb's table, derived via immunoSEQ multiplex PCR, lists solely in-frame clones and lacks some. V and J calls and clone size are given by that table; D and trimming were obtained from the DNA. Among about 20,000 clones listed, roughly 78% were seen once. The specimen sequenced was peripheral blood. The chain recombines TRBV4-3 with TRBJ2-2; TRBD2 agrees at 8 bases. The receptor comes from a man older than 75 with acute or convalescent COVID-19. The CDR3 DNA follows: TGCGCCAGCAGCCAAGGGAGGGGACTAGCGAACACCGGGGAGCTGTTTTTT. Its translation: CASSQGRGLANTGELFF.